This entry lists 18 T cell receptor beta chains sequenced from one sample in a study of cytomegalovirus exposure and HLA in healthy donors. The PCR ran on 60 Vbeta and 13 Jbeta primers. TCRdb keeps only in-frame clones here, not all; method: immunoSEQ multiplex PCR. The sample includes some 100,000 clones, more than 75% of them seen just once. The sequenced sample was PBMCs. The source is a woman aged 40 to 50 in good health and CMV-seropositive.

The J gene is TRBJ2-3, the V gene TRBV2; D is unresolved. V lost 4 bases to trimming and J lost 4 bases, with 6 bases between them. Per the germline V gene, CDR1 is SNHLY and CDR2 is FYNNEI. The CDR3 is 12 amino acids. The CDR3 loop reads CASSVWPDTQYF. CDR3 sequence (DNA): TGTGCCAGCAGTGTGTGGCCAGATACGCAGTATTTT. The complete variable domain, with remaining parts taken from reference TRBV2 and TRBJ2-3, reads EPEVTQTPSHQVTQMGQEVILRCVPISNHLYFYWYRQILGQKVEFLVSFYNNEISEKSEIFDDQFSVERPDGSNFTLKIRSTKLEDSAMYFCASSVWPDTQYFGPGTRLTVL.

The chain combines TRBV5-6 with TRBJ1-1; weak D call: TRBD1 (5 bases). V was trimmed by 5 bases and J by 1 base, leaving 21 bases between them. The CDR3 runs to 17 residues. Germline loops: CDR1 SGHDT, CDR2 YYEEEE. In nucleotides, the CDR3 is TGTGCCAGCAGTTCGTCCCGGACAAGGGTTGGGAACACTGAAGCTTTCTTT. Protein: CASSSSRTRVGNTEAFF. Combining the CDR3 with reference TRBV5-6 and TRBJ1-1 gives the whole variable domain DAGVTQSPTHLIKTRGQQVTLRCSPKSGHDTVSWYQQALGQGPQFIFQYYEEEERQRGNFPDRFSGHQFPNYSSELNVNALLLGDSALYLCASSSSRTRVGNTEAFFGQGTRLTVV.

The chain couples TRBV6-6 to TRBJ2-7; 10 nucleotides align to TRBD1. The CDR3 sequence is 16 residues long. V lost 5 bases, J lost 1 base, and 8 bases stayed unmatched. The germline V gene has CDR1 MNHNY and CDR2 SVGAGI (reference sequence). CDR3 amino acids: CASSTSGTGASYEQYF. CDR3 coding DNA: TGTGCCAGCAGTACTTCCGGGACAGGGGCTTCCTACGAGCAGTACTTC.

This clone was seen only a few times. The chain combines TRBV5-4 with TRBJ2-6; D possibly corresponds to TRBD2 (7 bases). The CDR3 loop spans 16 amino acids. V gave up 4 bases and J gave up 1 base, with 12 bases separating them. Germline CDR1 SGHNT, CDR2 YYREEE (reference sequence). As DNA, the CDR3 is TGTGCCAGCAGCAGAGGGGGGGCGTCTGGGGCCAACGTCCTGACTTTC. Protein sequence: CASSRGGASGANVLTF.

This clone was seen more than once but under ten times. V gene TRBV7-9 combines with J gene TRBJ2-3; the match to TRBD1 covers 7 bases. The germline CDR1 and CDR2 sequences are SEHNR and FQNEAQ (reference sequence). V lost 5 bases, J lost 2 bases, and 10 bases stayed unmatched. CDR3 size: 16 residues. The CDR3 DNA reads TGTGCCAGCAGCACCGTCAGGGACAGATACACAGATACGCAGTATTTT. Amino acid sequence: CASSTVRDRYTDTQYF.

The rearrangement links TRBV5-1 to TRBJ2-5, with D tentatively TRBD1 (6 bases). Germline V gene data show CDR1 as SGHRS and CDR2 as YFSETQ. Between the trimmed V and J ends, which lost 4 bases and 2 bases, there was a span of 9 bases. The CDR3 is 13 amino acids. The CDR3 sequence: CASSTDRQETQYF. The CDR3 bases are TGCGCCAGCAGCACGGACAGACAAGAGACCCAGTACTTC.

The table lists this clone with a count of one. For the CDR3, the DNA is TGCGCCAGCAGCATCGGGATTCGTAACGAGCAGTACTTC. It is translated as CASSIGIRNEQYF. The genes are TRBV5-1 and TRBJ2-7, with D possibly being TRBD2 (5 bases). Germline V gives CDR1 SGHRS, CDR2 YFSETQ. CDR3 length: 13 residues. V lost 4 bases, J lost 5 bases, and 13 bases lay in between.

The chain uses TRBV7-7 and TRBJ2-3, with 8 bases lining up with TRBD2. The CDR3 totals 14 residues. After removal of 5 bases from V and 2 bases from J, the junction contained 3 bases not matched to a gene. Germline V gene data show CDR1 as SSHAT and CDR2 as FNYEAQ (reference sequence). The CDR3 sequence is CASSPGLVTDTQYF. The CDR3 nucleotides are TGTGCCAGCAGCCCGGGACTAGTCACAGATACGCAGTATTTT. Complete variable domain (other parts from reference TRBV7-7 and TRBJ2-3): GAGVSQSPRYKVTKRGQDVTLRCDPISSHATLYWYQQALGQGPEFLTYFNYEAQPDKSGLPSDRFSAERPEGSISTLTIQRTEQRDSAMYRCASSPGLVTDTQYFGPGTRLTVL.

The chain recombines TRBV5-1 with TRBJ2-1; perhaps TRBD2 as D (5 bases). The V and J ends lost 3 bases and 1 base respectively, with 14 bases between them. Germline-derived CDR1 and CDR2 are SGHRS and YFSETQ. The CDR3 has 16 amino acids. Here the CDR3 reads CASSWGTRGSYNEQFF. CDR3 in DNA: TGCGCCAGCAGCTGGGGAACCCGGGGATCCTACAATGAGCAGTTCTTC.

The rearrangement uses TRBV21-1 and TRBJ1-5; the table calls TRBD1, which could not be checked here. TRBV21-1 is a documented pseudogene. CDR3 length: 19 amino acids. The CDR3 DNA sequence: TGTGCCAGCAGCAAAGTGCCGATTAAGCAGGGGGATCCATATCAGCCCCAGCATTTT. As protein: CASSKVPIKQGDPYQPQHF.

The chain is built from TRBV2 and TRBJ2-5; maybe TRBD1 (5 bases). This CDR3 contains 13 residues. V lost 7 bases to trimming and J lost 4 bases, with 13 bases between them. Germline V gene data show CDR1 as SNHLY and CDR2 as FYNNEI. The CDR3 DNA is TGTGCCAGCATAAGGGGTCCAGGAGAGACCCAGTACTTC. Translating gives CASIRGPGETQYF.

The genes are TRBV5-1 and TRBJ2-3; D is uncertain. V was trimmed by 4 bases and J by 2 bases, leaving 8 bases between them. The CDR3 contains 13 residues. Germline V gene sequence: CDR1 SGHRS, CDR2 YFSETQ. CDR3 bases: TGCGCCAGCAGCGAGGAAGTCACAGATACGCAGTATTTT. It yields the protein CASSEEVTDTQYF.

This chain uses TRBV27 with TRBJ2-7; TRBD2 might be the D (6 bases). The CDR3 spans 16 residues. V dropped 3 bases and J dropped 5 bases, with 20 bases sitting between them. Germline values: CDR1 MNHEY, CDR2 SMNVEV (reference sequence). CDR3 loop: CASSFWGSRGRNEQYF. As DNA, the CDR3 is TGTGCCAGCAGTTTTTGGGGAAGCCGGGGGAGGAACGAGCAGTACTTC.

The genes are TRBV7-9 and TRBJ2-3; 11 positions match TRBD2. This CDR3 has 15 residues. V shed 4 bases and J 4 bases; nucleotides not matched to a gene: 4. CDR1 is SEHNR, CDR2 FQNEAQ, per germline (reference sequence). CDR3 protein: CASSSSGGRADTQYF. The CDR3 region has the DNA TGTGCCAGCAGCTCTAGCGGGGGGCGGGCAGATACGCAGTATTTT.

The V call is TRBV7-9, the J call TRBJ1-6; possible D gene TRBD1, 6 bases. Trimming cost V 0 bases and J 4 bases, with 7 bases left between them. The CDR3 spans 15 residues. From germline, CDR1 is SEHNR and CDR2 FQNEAQ (reference sequence). Written as DNA, the CDR3 is TGTGCCAGCAGCTTAGCTGGACAGTATAATTCACCCCTCCACTTT. Its translation: CASSLAGQYNSPLHF. Combining the CDR3 with reference TRBV7-9 and TRBJ1-6 gives the whole variable domain DTGVSQNPRHKITKRGQNVTFRCDPISEHNRLYWYRQTLGQGPEFLTYFQNEAQLEKSRLLSDRFSAERPKGSFSTLEIQRTEQGDSAMYLCASSLAGQYNSPLHFGNGTRLTVT.

This clone has just a few counts. This CDR3 is CASRTGQGGGGYTF. The CDR3 DNA follows: TGTGCCAGTAGGACGGGACAGGGTGGCGGTGGCTACACCTTC. This chain connects TRBV19 to TRBJ1-2; 9 nucleotides match TRBD1. CDR3 length: 14 residues. Germline CDR1 reads LNHDA; CDR2 reads SQIVND (reference sequence). The V and J ends lost 6 bases and 7 bases, in that order; junction bases with no gene match: 9.

V and J are TRBV29-1 and TRBJ2-3; 8 bases align to TRBD2. The CDR3 contains 13 residues. Germline loops: CDR1 SQVTM, CDR2 ANQGSEA. J was trimmed by 3 bases and V by 6 bases; bases with no gene match: 5. CDR3 in DNA: TGCAGCGTCGTCGGGGGGGCAACAGATACGCAGTATTTT. Translated: CSVVGGATDTQYF.

The CDR3 spells CASSKQGSSYNEQFF. The CDR3, as DNA: TGTGCCAGCAGCAAACAGGGTAGTAGCTACAATGAGCAGTTCTTC. This rearrangement joins TRBV7-6 to TRBJ2-1; TRBD1 might be the D (6 bases). The CDR3 is 15 amino acids. V was pared by 5 bases and J by 3 bases, with 14 bases between. The germline V gene encodes CDR1 SGHVS and CDR2 FNYEAQ.